The clone carrying this T cell receptor (beta chain) has a handful of counts. This sample was taken from a study of T cells in Graves' hyperthyroidism and ophthalmopathy. About the study: Peripheral blood specimens were obtained at initial diagnosis, prior to any treatment.

The CDR3 is 15 amino acids. Germline lookup yields CDR1 MDHEN and CDR2 SYDVKM. Germline trimming cut 6 bases from V and 6 bases from J; bases unmatched to any gene: 12. Amplification yielded TCR beta CDR3 regions, with RNA transcripts as the source. A set of HTBI primers served as the primers for a first-round RT-PCR of the TCR CDR3. Each CDR3 protein gets one entry after TCRdb re-called the multiplex PCR reads with MiXCR. The sample lists 370,000 or so distinct CDR3 sequences, roughly 25% seen once, with around four fifths in the top ten. The sequenced sample consisted of blood. The chain links TRBV28 to TRBJ2-7; TRBD1 agrees at 9 bases. The clonotype originates from a man aged 45-60 years with Graves' hyperthyroidism. The CDR3 here is CASRSSGTGSPEQYF. CDR3 nucleotides: TGTGCCAGCAGGTCCTCCGGGACAGGGTCCCCCGAGCAGTACTTC.